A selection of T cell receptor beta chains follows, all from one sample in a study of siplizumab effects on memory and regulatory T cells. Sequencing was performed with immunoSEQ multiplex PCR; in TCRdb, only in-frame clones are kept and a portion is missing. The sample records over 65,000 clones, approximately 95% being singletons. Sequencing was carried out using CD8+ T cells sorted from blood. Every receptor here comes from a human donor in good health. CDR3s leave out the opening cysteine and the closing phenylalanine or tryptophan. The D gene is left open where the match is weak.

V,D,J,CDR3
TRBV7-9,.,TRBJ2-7,ASSGYGGAESYEQY
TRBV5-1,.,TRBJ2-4,ASSTTGTAKNIQY
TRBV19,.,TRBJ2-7,ASSKGYSYEQY
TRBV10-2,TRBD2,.,ASSEGSGSGNEQY
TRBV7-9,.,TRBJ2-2,ASSLGRNTGELF
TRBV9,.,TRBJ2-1,ASSVGQSSYNEQF
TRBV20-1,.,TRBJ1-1,SARWGVEAF
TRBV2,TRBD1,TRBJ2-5,ASSEDRTGFGETQY
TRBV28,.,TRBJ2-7,ASSLYGKDHEQY
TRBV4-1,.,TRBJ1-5,ASSSDTGKGQPQH
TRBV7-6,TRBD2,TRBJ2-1,ASSLDGGGNEQF
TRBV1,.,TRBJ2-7,TGEYLGRGTSGGRGQY
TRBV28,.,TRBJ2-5,ASSLTLQETQY
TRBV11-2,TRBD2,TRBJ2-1,ASSAGGGIPGVEGQF
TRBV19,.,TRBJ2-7,ASSGVGLWEQY
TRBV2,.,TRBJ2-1,ASLQPSYNEQF
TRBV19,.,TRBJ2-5,ASSNVGRGGKTQY
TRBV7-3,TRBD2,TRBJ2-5,ASSLNGGRMQTQY
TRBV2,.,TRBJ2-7,ASKIPGLGTYEQY
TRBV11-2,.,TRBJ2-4,ASSPSQNIQY
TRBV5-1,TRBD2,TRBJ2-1,ASRSLAGGFRDNEQF
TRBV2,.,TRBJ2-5,ASLTGPETQY
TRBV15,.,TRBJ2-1,ATSSPTGHREAGSEQF
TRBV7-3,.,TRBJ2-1,ASSLTGGRDEQF
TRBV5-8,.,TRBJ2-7,ASLGGGSYEQY
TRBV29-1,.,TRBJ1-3,SVEGGDSGNTIY
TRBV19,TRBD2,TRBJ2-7,ASQSGTSGSYEQY
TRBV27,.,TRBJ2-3,ASSFLASITDTQY